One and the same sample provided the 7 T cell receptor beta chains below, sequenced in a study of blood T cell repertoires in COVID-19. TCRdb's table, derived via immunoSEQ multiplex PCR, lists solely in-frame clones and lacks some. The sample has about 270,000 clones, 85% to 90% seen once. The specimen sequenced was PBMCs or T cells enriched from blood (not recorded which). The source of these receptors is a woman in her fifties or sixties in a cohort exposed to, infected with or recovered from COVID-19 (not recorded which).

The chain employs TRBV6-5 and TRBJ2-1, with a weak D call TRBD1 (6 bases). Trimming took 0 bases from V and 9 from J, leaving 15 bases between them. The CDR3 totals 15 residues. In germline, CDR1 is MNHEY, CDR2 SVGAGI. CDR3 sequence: CASSYSVQGQREQFF. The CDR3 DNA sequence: TGTGCCAGCAGTTACTCGGTGCAGGGGCAGCGTGAGCAGTTCTTC.

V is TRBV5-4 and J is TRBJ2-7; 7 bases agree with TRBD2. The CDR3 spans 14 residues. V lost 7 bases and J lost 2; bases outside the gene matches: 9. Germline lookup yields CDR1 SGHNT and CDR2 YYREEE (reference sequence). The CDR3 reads CASSNRLAAYEQYF. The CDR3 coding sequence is TGTGCCAGCTCAAACAGGCTAGCGGCCTACGAGCAGTACTTC.

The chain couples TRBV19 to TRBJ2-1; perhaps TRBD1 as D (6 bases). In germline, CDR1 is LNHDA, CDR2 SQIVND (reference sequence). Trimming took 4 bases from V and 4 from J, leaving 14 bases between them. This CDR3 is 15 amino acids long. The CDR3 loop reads CASSTNSGQYNEQFF. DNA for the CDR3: TGTGCCAGTAGTACAAATTCGGGACAATACAATGAGCAGTTCTTC. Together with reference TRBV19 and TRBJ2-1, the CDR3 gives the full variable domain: DGGITQSPKYLFRKEGQNVTLSCEQNLNHDAMYWYRQDPGQGLRLIYYSQIVNDFQKGDIAEGYSVSREKKESFPLTVTSAQKNPTAFYLCASSTNSGQYNEQFFGPGTRLTVL.

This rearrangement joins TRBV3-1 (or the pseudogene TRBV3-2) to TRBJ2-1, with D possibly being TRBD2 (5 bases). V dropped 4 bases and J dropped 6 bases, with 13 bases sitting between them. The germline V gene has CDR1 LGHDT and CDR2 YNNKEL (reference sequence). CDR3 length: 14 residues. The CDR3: CASSPLLGFNEQFF. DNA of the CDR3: TGTGCCAGCAGCCCTCTACTAGGATTCAATGAGCAGTTCTTC.

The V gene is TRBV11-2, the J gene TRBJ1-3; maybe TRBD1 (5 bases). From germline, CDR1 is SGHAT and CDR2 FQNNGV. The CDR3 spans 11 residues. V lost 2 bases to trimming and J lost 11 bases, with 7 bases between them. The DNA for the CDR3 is TGTGCCAGCAGCTTACAGGGTCCCATATATTTT. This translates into CASSLQGPIYF.

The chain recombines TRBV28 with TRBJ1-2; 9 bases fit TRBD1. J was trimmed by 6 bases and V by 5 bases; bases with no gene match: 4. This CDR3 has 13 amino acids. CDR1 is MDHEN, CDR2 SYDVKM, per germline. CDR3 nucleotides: TGTGCCAGCAGTCGGGACAGGGCTGATGGCTACACCTTC. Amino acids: CASSRDRADGYTF.

CDR3 amino acids: CSVVGGLGLTNTEAFF. The CDR3 coding sequence is TGCAGCGTTGTGGGGGGGCTTGGGCTGACAAACACTGAAGCTTTCTTT. This chain uses TRBV29-1 with TRBJ1-1; D possibly corresponds to TRBD1 (6 bases). CDR1 is SQVTM, CDR2 ANQGSEA, per germline. The CDR3 is 16 amino acids. V lost 4 bases and J 2 bases, leaving 20 bases between the germline ends.